The entry below describes one T cell receptor beta chain. Its antigen is currently unknown. The V gene lost 3 bases and the J gene lost 5 bases, with 21 bases spanning the gap. CDR3 length equals 16 residues. Germline V gives CDR1 SGDLS, CDR2 YYNGEE. The PCR used 60 Vbeta and 13 Jbeta primers. The method was immunoSEQ multiplex PCR; TCRdb's version includes in-frame clones alone and lacks a portion of them. The sample has 73,000 or so clones, roughly 77% seen once. This entry belongs to a study of cytomegalovirus exposure and HLA in healthy donors. General study findings and limits: Earlier results showed most TCR beta V segments being productive about 87% or about 30% of the time. A later look showed TCR association rates differing by HLA locus, highest for DRB1 and lowest for HLA-C. Several of the most significant clusters appeared linked to common viral pathogens, based on a later analysis. Investigators reported 150 to 200 TCR beta chains as tied to cytomegalovirus.

The TCR sequence derives from a human donor in good health. The chain combines TRBV9 with TRBJ2-7; a possible D gene is TRBD2 (7 bases). Sample: PBMCs. DNA for the CDR3: TGTGCCAGCAGCGGCCTGGGAGGGGGGGCTGGGGACGAGCAGTACTTC. As protein: CASSGLGGGAGDEQYF.